This record looks at one T cell receptor beta chain sequence and its context. Its antigen is not identified. These data originate in a study of T cell repertoires in cytomegalovirus infection. The overall study: Use of recently identified HLA-C-restricted and well-studied HLA-B-restricted CMV epitopes was part of the study.

Germline CDR1 reads MDHEN; CDR2 reads SYDVKM. The V gene end was trimmed by 4 bases and the J gene end by 5 bases; junction bases not matched to a gene: 6. The length of the CDR3 is 15 residues. From the reads, TCRdb called clonotypes with MiXCR, one entry per CDR3 protein. The sample includes more than 75,000 distinct CDR3 sequences, around 28% of them seen just once. The specimen was CD8+ T cells from cultured PBMCs, collected from culture after CMV antigen stimulation. The chain recombines TRBV28 with TRBJ1-5; TRBD1 aligns across 9 bases. This TCR derives from a human donor in good health (CMV status not recorded). Some clones in this sample may be carry-over from other donors' samples. DNA of the CDR3: TGTGCCAGCAGTTCCCGGACAGGGGTCCATCAGCCCCAGCATTTT. It translates to CASSSRTGVHQPQHF.